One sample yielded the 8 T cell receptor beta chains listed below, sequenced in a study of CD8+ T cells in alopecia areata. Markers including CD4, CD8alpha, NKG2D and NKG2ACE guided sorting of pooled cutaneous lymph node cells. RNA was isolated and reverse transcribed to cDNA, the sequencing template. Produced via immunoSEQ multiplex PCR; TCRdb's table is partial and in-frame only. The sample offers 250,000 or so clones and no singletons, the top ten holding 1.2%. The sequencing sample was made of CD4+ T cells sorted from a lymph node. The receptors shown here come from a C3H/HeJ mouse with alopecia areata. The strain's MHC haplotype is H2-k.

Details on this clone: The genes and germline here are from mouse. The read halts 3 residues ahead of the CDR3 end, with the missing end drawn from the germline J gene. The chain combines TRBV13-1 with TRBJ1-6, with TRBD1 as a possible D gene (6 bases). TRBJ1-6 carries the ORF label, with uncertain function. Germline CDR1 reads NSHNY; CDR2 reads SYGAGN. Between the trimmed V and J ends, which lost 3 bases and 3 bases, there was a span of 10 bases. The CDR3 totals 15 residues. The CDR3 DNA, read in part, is TGTGCCAGCAGTGCAGCAGGGGTCTATAATTCGCCC. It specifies CASSAAGVYNSP. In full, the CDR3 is CASSAAGVYNSPLYF.

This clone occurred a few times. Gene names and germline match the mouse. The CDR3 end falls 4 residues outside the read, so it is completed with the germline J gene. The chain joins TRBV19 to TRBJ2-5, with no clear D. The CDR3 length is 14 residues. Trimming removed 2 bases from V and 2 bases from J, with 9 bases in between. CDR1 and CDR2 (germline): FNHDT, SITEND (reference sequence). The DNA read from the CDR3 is TGTGCCAGCAGTATCGACACCTTCCAAGAC. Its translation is CASSIDTFQD. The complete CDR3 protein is CASSIDTFQDTQYF.

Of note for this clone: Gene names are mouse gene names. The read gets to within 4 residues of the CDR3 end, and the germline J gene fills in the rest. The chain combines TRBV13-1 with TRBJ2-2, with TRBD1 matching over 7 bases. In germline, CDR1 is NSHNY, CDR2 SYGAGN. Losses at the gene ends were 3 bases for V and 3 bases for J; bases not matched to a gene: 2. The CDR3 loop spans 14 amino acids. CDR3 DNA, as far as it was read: TGTGCCAGCAGTGCGGACAGGTACACCGGG. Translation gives CASSADRYTG. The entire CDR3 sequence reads CASSADRYTGQLYF.

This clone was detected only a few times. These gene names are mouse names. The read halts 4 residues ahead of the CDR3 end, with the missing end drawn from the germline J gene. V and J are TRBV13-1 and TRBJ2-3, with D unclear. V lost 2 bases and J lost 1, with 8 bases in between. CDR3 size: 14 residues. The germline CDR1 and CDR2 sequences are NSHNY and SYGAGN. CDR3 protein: CASSERVGAETLYF. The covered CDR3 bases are TGTGCCAGCAGTGAGAGGGTGGGTGCAGAA.

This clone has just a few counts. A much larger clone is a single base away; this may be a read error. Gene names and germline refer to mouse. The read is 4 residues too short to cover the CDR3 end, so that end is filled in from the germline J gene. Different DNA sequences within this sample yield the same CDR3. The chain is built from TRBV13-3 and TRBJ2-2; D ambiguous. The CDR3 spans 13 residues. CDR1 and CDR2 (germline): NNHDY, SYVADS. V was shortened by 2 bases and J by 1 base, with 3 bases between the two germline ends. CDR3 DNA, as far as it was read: TGTGCCAGCAGTGACCAAAACACCGGG. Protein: CASSDQNTG. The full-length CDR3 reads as CASSDQNTGQLYF.

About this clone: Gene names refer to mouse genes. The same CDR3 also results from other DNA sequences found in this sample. CDR3 residues: CASSQERANTGQLYF. The part of the CDR3 DNA that was read is TGTGCCAGCAGCCAAGAAAGGGCAAACACCGGG. The chain links TRBV5 to TRBJ2-2; D is ambiguous. The missing CDR3 end, 4 residues past where the read stops, is filled in from the germline J gene. Between the trimmed V and J ends, which lost 0 bases and 0 bases, there was a span of 5 bases. The CDR3 is 15 residues long. Per germline, CDR1 LGHNA and CDR2 YNLKQL (reference sequence).

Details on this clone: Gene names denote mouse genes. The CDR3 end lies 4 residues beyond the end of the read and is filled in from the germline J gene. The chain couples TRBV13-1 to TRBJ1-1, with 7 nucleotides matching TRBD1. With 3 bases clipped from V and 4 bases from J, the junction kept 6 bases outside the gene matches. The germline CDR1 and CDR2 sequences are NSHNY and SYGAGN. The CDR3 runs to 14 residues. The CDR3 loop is CASSGTGVGTEVFF. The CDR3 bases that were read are TGTGCCAGCAGTGGAACAGGGGTGGGCACA.

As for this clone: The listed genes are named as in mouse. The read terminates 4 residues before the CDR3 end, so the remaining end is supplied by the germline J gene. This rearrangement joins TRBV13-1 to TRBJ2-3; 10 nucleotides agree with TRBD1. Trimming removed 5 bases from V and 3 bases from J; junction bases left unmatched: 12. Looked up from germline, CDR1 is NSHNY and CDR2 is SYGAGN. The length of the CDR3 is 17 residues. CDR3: CASRAAGTGVRAETLYF. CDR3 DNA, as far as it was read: TGTGCCAGCAGAGCAGCCGGGACAGGGGTTAGAGCAGAA.